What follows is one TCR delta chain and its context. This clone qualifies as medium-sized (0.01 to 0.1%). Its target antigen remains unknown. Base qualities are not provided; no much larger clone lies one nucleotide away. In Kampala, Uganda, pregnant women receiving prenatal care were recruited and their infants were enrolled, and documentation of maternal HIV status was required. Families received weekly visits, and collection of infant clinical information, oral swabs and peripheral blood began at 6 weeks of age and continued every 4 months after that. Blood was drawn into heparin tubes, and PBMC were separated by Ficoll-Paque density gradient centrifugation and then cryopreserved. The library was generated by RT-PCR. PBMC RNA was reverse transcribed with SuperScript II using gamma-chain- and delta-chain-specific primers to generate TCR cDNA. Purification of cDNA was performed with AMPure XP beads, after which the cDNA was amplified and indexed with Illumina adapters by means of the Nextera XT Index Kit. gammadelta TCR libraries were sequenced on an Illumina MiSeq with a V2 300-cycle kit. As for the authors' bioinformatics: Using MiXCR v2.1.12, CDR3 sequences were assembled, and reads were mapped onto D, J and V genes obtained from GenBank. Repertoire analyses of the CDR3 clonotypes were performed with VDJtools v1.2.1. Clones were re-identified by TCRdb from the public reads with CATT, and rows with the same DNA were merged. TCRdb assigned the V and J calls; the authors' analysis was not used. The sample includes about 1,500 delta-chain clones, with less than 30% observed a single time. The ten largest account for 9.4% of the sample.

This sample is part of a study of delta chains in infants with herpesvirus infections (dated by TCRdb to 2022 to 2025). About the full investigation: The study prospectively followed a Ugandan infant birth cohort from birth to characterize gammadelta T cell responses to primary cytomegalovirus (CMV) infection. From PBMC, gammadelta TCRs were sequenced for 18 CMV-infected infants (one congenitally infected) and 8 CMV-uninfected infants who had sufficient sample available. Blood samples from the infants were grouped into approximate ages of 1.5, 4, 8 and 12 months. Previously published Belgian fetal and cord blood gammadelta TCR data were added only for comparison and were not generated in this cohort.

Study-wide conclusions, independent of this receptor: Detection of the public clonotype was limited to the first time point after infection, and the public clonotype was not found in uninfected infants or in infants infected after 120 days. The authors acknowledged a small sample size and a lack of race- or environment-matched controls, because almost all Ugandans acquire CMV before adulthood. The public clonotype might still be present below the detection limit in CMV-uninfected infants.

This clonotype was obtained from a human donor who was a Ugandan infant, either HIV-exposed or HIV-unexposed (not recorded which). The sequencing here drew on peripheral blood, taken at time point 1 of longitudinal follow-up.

CDR3 region: CACDKVLEGDSWDTRQMFF. The DNA sequence is TGTGCCTGTGACAAAGTACTGGAGGGAGACTCCTGGGACACCCGACAGATGTTTTTC. The receptor chain draws on TRDV2 and TRDJ3; the D segment could be TRDD3, given 5 matching bases. The CDR3 sequence holds 19 residues, the cysteine and phenylalanine included. The read is trimmed to its CDR3 DNA, 57 bases read in frame from base 1. CDR1 and CDR2, per the germline V gene, are GEAIGNYY and EKD. V was cut back by 2 bases and J by 0 bases, leaving a gap of 16 bases between them.